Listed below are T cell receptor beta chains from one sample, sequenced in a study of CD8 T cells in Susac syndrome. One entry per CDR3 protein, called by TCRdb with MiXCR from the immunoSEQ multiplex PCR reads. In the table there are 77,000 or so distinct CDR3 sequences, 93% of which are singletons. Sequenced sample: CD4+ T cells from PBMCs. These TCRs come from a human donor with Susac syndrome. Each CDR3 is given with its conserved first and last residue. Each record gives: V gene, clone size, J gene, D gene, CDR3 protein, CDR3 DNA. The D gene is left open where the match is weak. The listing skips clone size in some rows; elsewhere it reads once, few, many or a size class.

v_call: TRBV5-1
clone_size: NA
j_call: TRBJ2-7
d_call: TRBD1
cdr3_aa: CASSLWTGGGYEQYF
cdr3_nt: TGCGCCAGCAGCTTGTGGACAGGGGGAGGGTACGAGCAGTACTTC

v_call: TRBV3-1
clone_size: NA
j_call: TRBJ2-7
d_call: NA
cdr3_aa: CASNQGGGPEQYF
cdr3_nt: TGTGCCAGCAATCAAGGGGGGGGGCCCGAGCAGTACTTC

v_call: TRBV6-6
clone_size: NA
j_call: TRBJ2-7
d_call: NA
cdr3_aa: CASSPKGEQYF
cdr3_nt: TGTGCCAGCAGCCCCAAGGGCGAGCAGTACTTC

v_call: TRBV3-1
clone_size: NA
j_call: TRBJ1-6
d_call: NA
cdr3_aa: CASSHRQATNSPLHF
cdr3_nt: TGTGCCAGCAGCCATAGACAGGCCACTAATTCACCCCTCCACTTT

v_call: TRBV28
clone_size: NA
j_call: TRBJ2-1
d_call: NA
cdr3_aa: CASRGGGGAYNEQFF
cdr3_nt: TGTGCCAGCAGGGGAGGGGGCGGGGCATACAATGAGCAGTTCTTC

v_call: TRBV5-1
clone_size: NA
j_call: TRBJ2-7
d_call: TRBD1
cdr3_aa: CASSDKVGQRSEQYF
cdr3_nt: TGCGCCAGCAGCGACAAAGTGGGACAGAGAAGCGAGCAGTACTTC

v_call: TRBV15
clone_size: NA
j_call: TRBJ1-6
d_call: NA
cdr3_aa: CATSRDEGGNSPLHF
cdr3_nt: TGTGCCACCAGCAGAGATGAGGGAGGGAATTCACCCCTCCACTTT

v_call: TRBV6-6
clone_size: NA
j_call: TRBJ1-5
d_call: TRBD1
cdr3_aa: CASSPGQAGAQPQHF
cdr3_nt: TGTGCCAGCAGTCCCGGACAGGCCGGGGCTCAGCCCCAGCATTTT

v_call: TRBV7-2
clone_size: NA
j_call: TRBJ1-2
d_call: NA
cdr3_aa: CASSLRASTNYGYTF
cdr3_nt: TGTGCCAGCAGCTTAAGGGCCAGCACTAACTATGGCTACACCTTC

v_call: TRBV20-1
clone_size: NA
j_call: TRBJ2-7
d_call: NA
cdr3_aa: CSASFPTTPTYEQYF
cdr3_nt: TGCAGTGCTAGTTTTCCTACGACACCTACCTACGAGCAGTACTTC

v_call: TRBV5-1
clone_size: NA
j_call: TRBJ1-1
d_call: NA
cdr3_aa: CASSLGQGLMNTEAFF
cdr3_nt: TGCGCCAGCAGCTTAGGGCAGGGGTTGATGAACACTGAAGCTTTCTTT

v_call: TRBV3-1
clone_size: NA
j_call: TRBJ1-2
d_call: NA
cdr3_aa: CASSPGQTNPYGYTF
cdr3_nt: TGTGCCAGCAGCCCCGGACAGACTAATCCCTATGGCTACACCTTC

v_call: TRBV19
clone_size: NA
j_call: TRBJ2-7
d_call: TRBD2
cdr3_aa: CASSNPGSPSGIEQYF
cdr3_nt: TGTGCCAGTAGTAACCCGGGGAGTCCTAGCGGCATCGAGCAGTACTTC

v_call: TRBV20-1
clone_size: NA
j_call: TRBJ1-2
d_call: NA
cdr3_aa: CSARDEGSNYGYTF
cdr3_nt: TGCAGTGCTAGGGACGAGGGCTCCAACTATGGCTACACCTTC

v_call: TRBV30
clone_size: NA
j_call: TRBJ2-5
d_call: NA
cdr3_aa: CAWSKGSQETQYF
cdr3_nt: TGTGCCTGGAGTAAGGGGAGCCAAGAGACCCAGTACTTC

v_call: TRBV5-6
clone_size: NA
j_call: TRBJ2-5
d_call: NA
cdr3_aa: CASSFKGIQETQYF
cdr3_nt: TGTGCCAGCAGCTTTAAAGGGATCCAAGAGACCCAGTACTTC

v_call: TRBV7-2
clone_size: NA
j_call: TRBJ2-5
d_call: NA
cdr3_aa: CASSPRRTETQYF
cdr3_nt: TGTGCCAGCAGCCCCCGGAGGACCGAGACCCAGTACTTC

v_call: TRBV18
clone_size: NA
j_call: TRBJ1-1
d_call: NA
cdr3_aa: CASSPEDPQVTEAFF
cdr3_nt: TGTGCCAGCTCACCGGAGGACCCTCAGGTCACTGAAGCTTTCTTT

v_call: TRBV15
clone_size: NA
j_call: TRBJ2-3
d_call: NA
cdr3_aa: CATSRDTGSTDTQYF
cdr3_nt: TGTGCCACCAGCAGAGATACGGGGAGCACAGATACGCAGTATTTT

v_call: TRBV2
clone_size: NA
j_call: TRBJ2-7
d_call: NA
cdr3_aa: CASSEGRGRHEQYF
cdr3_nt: TGTGCCAGCAGTGAAGGTCGGGGGCGCCACGAGCAGTACTTC

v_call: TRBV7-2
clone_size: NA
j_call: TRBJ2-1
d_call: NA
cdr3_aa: CASSLLSGSNNEQFF
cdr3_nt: TGTGCCAGCAGCTTATTGTCGGGAAGCAACAATGAGCAGTTCTTC

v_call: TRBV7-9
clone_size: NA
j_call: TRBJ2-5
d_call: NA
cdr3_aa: CASSFGQTQETQYF
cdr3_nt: TGTGCCAGCAGCTTCGGACAGACCCAAGAGACCCAGTACTTC

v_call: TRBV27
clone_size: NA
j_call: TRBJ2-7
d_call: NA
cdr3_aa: CASQFRVGGSYEQYF
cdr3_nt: TGTGCCAGCCAATTCCGGGTAGGAGGTTCCTACGAGCAGTACTTC

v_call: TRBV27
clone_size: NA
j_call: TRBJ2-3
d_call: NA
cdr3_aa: CASWGTTDTQYF
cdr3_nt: TGTGCCAGCTGGGGGACCACAGATACGCAGTATTTT

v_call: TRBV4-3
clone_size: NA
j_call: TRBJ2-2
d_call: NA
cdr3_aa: CASSHRVDTGELFF
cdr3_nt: TGCGCCAGCAGCCACAGGGTCGACACCGGGGAGCTGTTTTTT

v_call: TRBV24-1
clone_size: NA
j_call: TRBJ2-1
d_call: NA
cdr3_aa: CATSPFLGANEQFF
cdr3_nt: TGTGCCACCAGCCCTTTTCTGGGGGCCAATGAGCAGTTCTTC

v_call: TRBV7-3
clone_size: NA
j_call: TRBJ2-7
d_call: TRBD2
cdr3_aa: CASSLDSGPYEQYF
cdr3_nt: TGTGCCAGCAGCCTGGATAGCGGGCCCTACGAGCAGTACTTC

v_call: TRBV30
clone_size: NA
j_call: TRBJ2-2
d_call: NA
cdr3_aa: CAWRRFGGTGELFF
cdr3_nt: TGTGCCTGGAGGAGATTCGGAGGCACCGGGGAGCTGTTTTTT

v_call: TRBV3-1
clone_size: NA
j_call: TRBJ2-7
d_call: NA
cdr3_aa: CASSQVRAQGHYEQYF
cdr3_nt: TGTGCCAGCAGCCAAGTAAGGGCGCAGGGTCACTACGAGCAGTACTTC

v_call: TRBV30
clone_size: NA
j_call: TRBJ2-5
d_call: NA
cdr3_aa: CAWSAEETQYF
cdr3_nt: TGTGCCTGGAGTGCCGAAGAGACCCAGTACTTC

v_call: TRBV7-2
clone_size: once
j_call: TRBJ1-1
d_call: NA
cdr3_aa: CASSLSPGVTEAFF
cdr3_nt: TGTGCCAGCAGCTTATCTCCAGGGGTTACTGAAGCTTTCTTT

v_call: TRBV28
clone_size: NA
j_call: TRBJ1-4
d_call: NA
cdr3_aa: CASSLVDGIKNEKLFF
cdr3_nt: TGTGCCAGCAGTTTAGTTGACGGGATCAAGAATGAAAAACTGTTTTTT

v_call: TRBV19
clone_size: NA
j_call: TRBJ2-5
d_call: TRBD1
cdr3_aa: CASRFDSRGPRGTETQYF
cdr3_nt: TGTGCCAGTCGATTCGATTCCAGGGGGCCAAGAGGTACGGAGACCCAGTACTTC

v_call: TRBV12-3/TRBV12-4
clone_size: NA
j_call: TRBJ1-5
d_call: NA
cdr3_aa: CASSFGMSNQPQHF
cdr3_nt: TGTGCCAGCAGTTTTGGGATGAGCAATCAGCCCCAGCATTTT

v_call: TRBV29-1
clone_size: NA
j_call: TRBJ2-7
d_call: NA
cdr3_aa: CSVYADRDEQYF
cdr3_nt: TGCAGCGTTTACGCGGACCGGGACGAGCAGTACTTC

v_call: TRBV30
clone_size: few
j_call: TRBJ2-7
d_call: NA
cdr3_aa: CAWSQQSYEQYF
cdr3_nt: TGTGCCTGGAGTCAACAGTCCTACGAGCAGTACTTC

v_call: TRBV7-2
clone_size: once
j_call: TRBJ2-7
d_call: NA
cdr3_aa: CASSFQSSYEQYF
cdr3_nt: TGTGCCAGCAGCTTCCAGAGCTCCTACGAGCAGTACTTC

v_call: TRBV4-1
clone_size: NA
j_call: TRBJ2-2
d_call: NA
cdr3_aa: CASSHPGNTGELFF
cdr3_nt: TGCGCCAGCAGCCATCCCGGGAACACCGGGGAGCTGTTTTTT

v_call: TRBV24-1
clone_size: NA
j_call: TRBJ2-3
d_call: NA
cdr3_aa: CATSDGAGDTQYF
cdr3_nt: TGTGCCACCAGTGACGGAGCAGGGGATACGCAGTATTTT

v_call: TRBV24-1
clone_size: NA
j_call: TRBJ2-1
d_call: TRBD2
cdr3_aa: CATTLRREGYNEQFF
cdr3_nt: TGTGCCACCACCCTGCGGAGGGAGGGCTACAATGAGCAGTTCTTC

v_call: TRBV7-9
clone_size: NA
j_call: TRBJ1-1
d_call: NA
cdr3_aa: CASSVFGKVSTEAFF
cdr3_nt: TGTGCCAGCAGCGTATTTGGGAAGGTTAGCACTGAAGCTTTCTTT

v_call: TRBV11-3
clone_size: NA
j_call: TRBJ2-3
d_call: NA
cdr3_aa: CASSLGMAPDTQYF
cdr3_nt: TGTGCCAGCAGCTTAGGAATGGCGCCGGATACGCAGTATTTT

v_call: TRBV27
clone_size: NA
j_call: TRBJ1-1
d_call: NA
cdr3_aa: CASSLEGEKGTITEAFF
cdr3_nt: TGTGCCAGCAGTTTAGAGGGGGAAAAGGGGACAATCACTGAAGCTTTCTTT